This T cell receptor (beta chain) was captured in a study of resident and recirculating memory T cells in vitiligo. Germline loops: CDR1 MNHEY, CDR2 SMNVEV (reference sequence). V was cut by 1 base and J by 2 bases, with 11 bases left in between. The CDR3 sequence is 15 residues long. Measured with immunoSEQ multiplex PCR; TCRdb has only the in-frame clones, and not every one. The table has approximately 69,000 clones, just over 90% seen once; the top ten hold over 4.5%. Material: blood. The receptor's source is a male donor with vitiligo. V is TRBV27 and J is TRBJ1-1; D might be TRBD1 (6 bases). As DNA, the CDR3 is TGTGCCAGCAGTTTATATTTGGGGACAAACACTGAAGCTTTCTTT. This encodes CASSLYLGTNTEAFF.